This T cell receptor (beta chain) was captured by sequencing in a study of T cell repertoires in cytomegalovirus infection. Overall study: Well-studied HLA-B-restricted epitopes and recently identified HLA-C-restricted epitopes of CMV were both used in the study. Indications came from public TCR beta signatures; they pointed to CMV infection and to a matching HLA type. Study results and limitations: HLA-C-restricted CMV clonotypes gave the most frequent clonotype in two of eight donors. The cumulative frequency of public TCR beta families identified carriers of CMV plus the relevant HLA.

TCRdb independently ran MiXCR on the reads; one entry per CDR3 protein. The sample has under 300,000 distinct CDR3 sequences, 20% to 25% seen once. This clonotype was recorded at least ten times. Its cognate antigen is unknown. CDR1 MDHEN and CDR2 SYDVKM come from the germline V gene. This CDR3 region has 16 residues. V was pared by 5 bases and J by 2 bases, with 19 bases between. The source is a human donor in good health (CMV status not recorded). Some clones in this sample may be carry-over from other donors' samples. The starting material was cultured PBMCs, obtained from culture after CMV antigen stimulation. V is TRBV28 and J is TRBJ2-7, with D possibly TRBD1 on 6 matching bases. CDR3 amino acids: CASSKPHGQRPYEQYF. CDR3 nucleotide sequence: TGTGCCAGCAGTAAGCCTCATGGACAGAGGCCCTACGAGCAGTACTTC. The whole variable domain, remainder taken from reference TRBV28 and TRBJ2-7, is DVKVTQSSRYLVKRTGEKVFLECVQDMDHENMFWYRQDPGLGLRLIYFSYDVKMKEKGDIPEGYSVSREKKERFSLILESASTNQTSMYLCASSKPHGQRPYEQYFGPGTRLTVT.